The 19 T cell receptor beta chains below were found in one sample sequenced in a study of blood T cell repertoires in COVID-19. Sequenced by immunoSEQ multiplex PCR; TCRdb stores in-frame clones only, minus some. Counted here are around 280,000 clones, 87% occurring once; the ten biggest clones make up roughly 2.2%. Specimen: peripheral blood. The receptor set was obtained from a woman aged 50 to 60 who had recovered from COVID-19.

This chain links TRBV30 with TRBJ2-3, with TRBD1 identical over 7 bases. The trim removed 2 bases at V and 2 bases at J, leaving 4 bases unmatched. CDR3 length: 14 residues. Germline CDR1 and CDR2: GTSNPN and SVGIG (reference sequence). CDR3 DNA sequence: TGTGCCTGGAGTTTAAGGGGGCACACAGATACGCAGTATTTT. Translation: CAWSLRGHTDTQYF.

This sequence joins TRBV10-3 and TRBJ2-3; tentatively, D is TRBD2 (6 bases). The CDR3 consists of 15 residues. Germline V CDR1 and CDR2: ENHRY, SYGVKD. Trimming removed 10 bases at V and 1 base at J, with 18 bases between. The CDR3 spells CASGTNWGGTDTQYF. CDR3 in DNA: TGTGCCAGTGGCACCAACTGGGGGGGCACAGATACGCAGTATTTT.

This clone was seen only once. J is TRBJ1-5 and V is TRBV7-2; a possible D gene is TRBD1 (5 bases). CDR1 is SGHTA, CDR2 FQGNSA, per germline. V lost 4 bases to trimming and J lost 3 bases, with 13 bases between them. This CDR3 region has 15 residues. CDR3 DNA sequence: TGTGCCAGCAGCTCTGTCGACAGTTTCAATCAGCCCCAGCATTTT. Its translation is CASSSVDSFNQPQHF.

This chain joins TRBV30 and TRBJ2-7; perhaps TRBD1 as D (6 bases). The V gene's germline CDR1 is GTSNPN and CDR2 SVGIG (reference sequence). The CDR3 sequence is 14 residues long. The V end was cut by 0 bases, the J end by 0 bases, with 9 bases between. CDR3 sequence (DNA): TGTGCCTGGAGTGTGAGGGGGAGCTCCTACGAGCAGTACTTC. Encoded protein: CAWSVRGSSYEQYF. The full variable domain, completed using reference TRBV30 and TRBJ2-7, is SQTIHQWPATLVQPVGSPLSLECTVEGTSNPNLYWYRQAAGRGLQLLFYSVGIGQISSEVPQNLSASRPQDRQFILSSKKLLLSDSGFYLCAWSVRGSSYEQYFGPGTRLTVT.

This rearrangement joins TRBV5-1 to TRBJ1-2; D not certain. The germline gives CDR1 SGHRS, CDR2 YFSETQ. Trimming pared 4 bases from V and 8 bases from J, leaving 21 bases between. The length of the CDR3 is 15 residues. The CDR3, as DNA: TGCGCCAGCAGCCCCATTGGCCCGAAAGTGGAGGGCTACACCTTC. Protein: CASSPIGPKVEGYTF.

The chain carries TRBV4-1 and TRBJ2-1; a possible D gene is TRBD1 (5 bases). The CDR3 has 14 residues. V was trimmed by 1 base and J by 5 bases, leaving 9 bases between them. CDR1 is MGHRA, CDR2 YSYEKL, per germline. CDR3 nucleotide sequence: TGCGCCAGCAGCCAAGTGGACATGAACAATGAGCAGTTCTTC. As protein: CASSQVDMNNEQFF.

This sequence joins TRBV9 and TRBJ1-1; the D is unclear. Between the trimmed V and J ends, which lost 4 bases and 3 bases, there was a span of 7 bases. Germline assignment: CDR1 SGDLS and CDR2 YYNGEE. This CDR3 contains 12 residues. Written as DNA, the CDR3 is TGTGCCAGCAGCCCCCTTTACACTGAAGCTTTCTTT. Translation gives CASSPLYTEAFF.

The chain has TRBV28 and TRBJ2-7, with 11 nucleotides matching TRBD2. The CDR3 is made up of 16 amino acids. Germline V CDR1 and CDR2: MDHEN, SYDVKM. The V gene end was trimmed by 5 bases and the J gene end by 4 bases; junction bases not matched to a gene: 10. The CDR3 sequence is CASSQLTSGTLYEQYF. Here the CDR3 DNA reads TGTGCCAGCAGTCAATTGACTAGCGGGACCCTATACGAGCAGTACTTC.

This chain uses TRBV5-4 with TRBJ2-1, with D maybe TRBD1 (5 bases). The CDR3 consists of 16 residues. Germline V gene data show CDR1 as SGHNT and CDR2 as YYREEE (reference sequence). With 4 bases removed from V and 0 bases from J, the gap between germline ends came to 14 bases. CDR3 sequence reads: CASSGPDKSSYNEQFF. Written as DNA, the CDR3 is TGTGCCAGCAGCGGCCCGGACAAAAGCTCCTACAATGAGCAGTTCTTC.

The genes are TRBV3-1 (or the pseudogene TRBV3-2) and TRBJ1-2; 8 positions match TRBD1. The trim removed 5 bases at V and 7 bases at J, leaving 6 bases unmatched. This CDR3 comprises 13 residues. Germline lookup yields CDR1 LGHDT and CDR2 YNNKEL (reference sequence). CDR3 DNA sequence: TGTGCCAGCAGCTCTTCAGGGGGCATTGGCTACACCTTC. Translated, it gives CASSSSGGIGYTF.

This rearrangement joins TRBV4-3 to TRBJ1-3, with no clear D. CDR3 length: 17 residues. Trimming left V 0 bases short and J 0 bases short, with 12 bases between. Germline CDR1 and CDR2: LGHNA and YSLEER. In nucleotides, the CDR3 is TGCGCCAGCAGCCAAGATAGTTTACTGCGCTCTGGAAACACCATATATTTT. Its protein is CASSQDSLLRSGNTIYF.

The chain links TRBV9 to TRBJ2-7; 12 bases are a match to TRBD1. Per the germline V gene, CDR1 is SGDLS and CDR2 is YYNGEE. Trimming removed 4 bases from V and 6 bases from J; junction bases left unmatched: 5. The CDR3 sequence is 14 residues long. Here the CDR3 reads CASSPGQGAVEQYF. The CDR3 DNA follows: TGTGCCAGCAGCCCGGGACAGGGGGCGGTCGAGCAGTACTTC.

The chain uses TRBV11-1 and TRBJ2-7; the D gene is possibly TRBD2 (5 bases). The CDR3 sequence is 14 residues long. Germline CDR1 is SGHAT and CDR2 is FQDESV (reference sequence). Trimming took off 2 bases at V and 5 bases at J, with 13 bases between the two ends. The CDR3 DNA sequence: TGTGCCAGCAGCTTAATCCTGGGGAGCCACGAGCAGTACTTC. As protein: CASSLILGSHEQYF.

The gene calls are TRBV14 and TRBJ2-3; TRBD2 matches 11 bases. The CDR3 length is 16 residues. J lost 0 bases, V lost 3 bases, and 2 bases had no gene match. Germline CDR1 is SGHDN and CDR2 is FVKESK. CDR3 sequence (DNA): TGTGCCAGCAGCCAGGGACTAGCGGTTAGCACAGATACGCAGTATTTT. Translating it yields CASSQGLAVSTDTQYF. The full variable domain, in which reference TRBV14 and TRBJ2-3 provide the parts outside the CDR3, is EAGVTQFPSHSVIEKGQTVTLRCDPISGHDNLYWYRRVMGKEIKFLLHFVKESKQDESGMPNNRFLAERTGGTYSTLKVQPAELEDSGVYFCASSQGLAVSTDTQYFGPGTRLTVL.

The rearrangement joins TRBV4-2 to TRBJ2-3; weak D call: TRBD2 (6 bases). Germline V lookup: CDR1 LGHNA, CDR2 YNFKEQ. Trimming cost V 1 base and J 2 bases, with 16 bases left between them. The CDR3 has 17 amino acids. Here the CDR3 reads CASSQADYTPLTDTQYF. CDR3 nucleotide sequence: TGTGCCAGCAGCCAAGCGGACTACACCCCTCTCACAGATACGCAGTATTTT.

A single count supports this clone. The chain's CDR3 is CASSLSNEQFF. The CDR3 DNA sequence: TGTGCCAGCAGCCTAAGCAATGAGCAGTTCTTC. The rearrangement joins TRBV5-4 to TRBJ2-1; D call uncertain. Germline V gene lookup returns CDR1 SGHNT and CDR2 YYREEE (reference sequence). V lost 4 bases and J 6 bases, leaving 5 bases between the germline ends. This CDR3 is 11 amino acids long.

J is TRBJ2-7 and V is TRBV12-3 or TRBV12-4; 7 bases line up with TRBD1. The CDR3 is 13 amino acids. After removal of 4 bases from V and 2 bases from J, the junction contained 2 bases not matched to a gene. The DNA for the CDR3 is TGTGCCAGCAGTTCGACAGGGACCTACGAGCAGTACTTC. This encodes CASSSTGTYEQYF.

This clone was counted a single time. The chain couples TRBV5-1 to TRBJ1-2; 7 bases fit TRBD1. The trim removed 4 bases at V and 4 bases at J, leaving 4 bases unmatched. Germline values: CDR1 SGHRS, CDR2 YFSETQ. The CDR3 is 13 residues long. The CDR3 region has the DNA TGCGCCAGCAGCGCGGACAGGTTCTATGGCTACACCTTC. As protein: CASSADRFYGYTF.

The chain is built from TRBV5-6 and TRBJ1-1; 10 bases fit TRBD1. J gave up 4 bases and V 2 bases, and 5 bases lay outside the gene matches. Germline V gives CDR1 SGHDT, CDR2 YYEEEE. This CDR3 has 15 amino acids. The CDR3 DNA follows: TGTGCCAGCAGCTTAGTGGGACAGGGGACCACTGAAGCTTTCTTT. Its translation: CASSLVGQGTTEAFF.